This passage covers 10 T cell receptor beta chains from one sample sequenced in a study of CD8 T cell repertoires and HIV-1 epitope variants. Their antigens remain unidentified. The protocol was immunoSEQ multiplex PCR, while the TCRdb copy is restricted to in-frame clones and leaves out a portion. In the table there are fewer than 6,000 clones, about 62% of which are singletons. Sequenced input: cultured CD8+ T cells derived from PBMCs. All receptors derive from a male donor with HIV.

CDR3 amino acids: CASSPPPGEKLFF. CDR3 in DNA: TGTGCCAGTAGTCCCCCTCCGGGGGAAAAACTGTTTTTT. The chain links TRBV19 to TRBJ1-4; D gene ambiguous. Germline V gene lookup returns CDR1 LNHDA and CDR2 SQIVND (reference sequence). Trimming cost V 5 bases and J 8 bases, with 12 bases left between them. This CDR3 has 13 residues. Full variable domain (outside the CDR3, taken from reference TRBV19 and TRBJ1-4): DGGITQSPKYLFRKEGQNVTLSCEQNLNHDAMYWYRQDPGQGLRLIYYSQIVNDFQKGDIAEGYSVSREKKESFPLTVTSAQKNPTAFYLCASSPPPGEKLFFGSGTQLSVL.

This clone is categorized as large. The CDR3 region has the DNA TGTGCCAGTAGTATCCGACTAGCGGGGATTTACGAGCAGTACTTC. Its protein product is CASSIRLAGIYEQYF. The chain uses TRBV19 and TRBJ2-7; TRBD2 matches 11 bases. The trim removed 3 bases at V and 4 bases at J, leaving 5 bases unmatched. CDR1 is LNHDA, CDR2 SQIVND, per germline (reference sequence). The CDR3 consists of 15 residues.

This rearrangement joins TRBV19 to TRBJ2-1; 8 nucleotides align to TRBD2. J gave up 1 base and V 0 bases, and 2 bases lay outside the gene matches. Germline V lookup: CDR1 LNHDA, CDR2 SQIVND (reference sequence). The CDR3 covers 16 residues. CDR3 sequence reads: CASSIEGGRSYNEQFF. CDR3 DNA sequence: TGTGCCAGTAGTATAGAGGGCGGGAGGTCCTACAATGAGCAGTTCTTC.

The chain joins TRBV27 to TRBJ2-1, with 8 bases identical to TRBD2. CDR1 and CDR2 (germline): MNHEY, SMNVEV (reference sequence). CDR3 length: 14 amino acids. Trimming removed 4 bases from V and 13 bases from J; junction bases left unmatched: 12. The CDR3 region has the DNA TGTGCCAGCAGTTCCCAGAGTAGCGGGGCCCCACAGTTCTTC. This sequence encodes CASSSQSSGAPQFF.

The V and J genes are TRBV2 and TRBJ2-7; the match to TRBD2 covers 7 bases. CDR3 length: 14 amino acids. Trimming at V came to 8 bases and at J to 7 bases, leaving 14 bases not matched to a gene. Germline CDR1 and CDR2: SNHLY and FYNNEI. CDR3 protein: CASQHGAGLGEQYF. The DNA of the CDR3 is TGTGCCAGCCAGCACGGAGCGGGGCTTGGGGAGCAGTACTTC. Looking up the rest from reference TRBV2 and TRBJ2-7 gives the full variable domain: EPEVTQTPSHQVTQMGQEVILRCVPISNHLYFYWYRQILGQKVEFLVSFYNNEISEKSEIFDDQFSVERPDGSNFTLKIRSTKLEDSAMYFCASQHGAGLGEQYFGPGTRLTVT.

The genes are TRBV29-1 and TRBJ2-3, with unresolved D. This CDR3 is built from 11 residues. The germline V gene encodes CDR1 SQVTM and CDR2 ANQGSEA. V lost 0 bases to trimming and J lost 3 bases, with 1 base between them. Here the CDR3 reads CSVEETDTQYF. CDR3 DNA sequence: TGCAGCGTTGAAGAGACAGATACGCAGTATTTT.

V and J are TRBV4-3 and TRBJ1-2; TRBD1 is a possible D gene (6 bases). V lost 0 bases to trimming and J lost 2 bases, with 10 bases between them. This CDR3 spans 15 amino acids. Germline-derived CDR1 and CDR2 are LGHNA and YSLEER. The CDR3 loop is CASSQEFQGNYGYTF. CDR3 sequence (DNA): TGCGCCAGCAGCCAAGAATTCCAGGGGAACTATGGCTACACCTTC.

CDR3 loop: CASSLAGTGELFF. The CDR3 coding sequence is TGCGCCAGCAGCTTGGCCGGAACCGGGGAGCTGTTTTTT. The rearrangement links TRBV5-1 to TRBJ2-2; unclear D gene. This CDR3 comprises 13 residues. V lost 0 bases to trimming and J lost 5 bases, with 5 bases between them. The V gene's germline CDR1 is SGHRS and CDR2 YFSETQ.

J is TRBJ1-1 and V is TRBV7-9, with 7 bases fitting TRBD1. Trimming at V came to 5 bases and at J to 5 bases, leaving 11 bases not matched to a gene. CDR3 length: 15 residues. CDR1 is SEHNR, CDR2 FQNEAQ, per germline (reference sequence). The CDR3 sequence: CASSDTTGVRTEAFF. CDR3 sequence (DNA): TGTGCCAGCAGCGATACTACAGGGGTAAGAACTGAAGCTTTCTTT. Based on the CDR3 plus reference TRBV7-9 and TRBJ1-1, the full variable domain is DTGVSQNPRHKITKRGQNVTFRCDPISEHNRLYWYRQTLGQGPEFLTYFQNEAQLEKSRLLSDRFSAERPKGSFSTLEIQRTEQGDSAMYLCASSDTTGVRTEAFFGQGTRLTVV.

The chain has TRBV10-1 and TRBJ2-7; TRBD2 matches 7 bases. The CDR3 has 13 amino acids. V shed 4 bases and J 4 bases; nucleotides not matched to a gene: 4. Germline CDR1 reads WNHNN; CDR2 reads SYGVQD (reference sequence). The chain's CDR3 is CASSGDYFYEQYF. The DNA of the CDR3 is TGCGCCAGCAGTGGGGACTATTTTTACGAGCAGTACTTC.